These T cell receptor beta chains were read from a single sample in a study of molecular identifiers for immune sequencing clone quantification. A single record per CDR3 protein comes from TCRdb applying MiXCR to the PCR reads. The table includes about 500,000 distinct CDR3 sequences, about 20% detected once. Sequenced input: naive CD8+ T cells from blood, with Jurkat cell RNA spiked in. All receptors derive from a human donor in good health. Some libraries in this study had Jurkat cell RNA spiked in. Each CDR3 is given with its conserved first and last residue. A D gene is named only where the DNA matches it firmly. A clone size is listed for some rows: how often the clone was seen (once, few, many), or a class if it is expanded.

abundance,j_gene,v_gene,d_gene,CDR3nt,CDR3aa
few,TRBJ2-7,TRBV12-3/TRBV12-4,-,TGTGCCAGCAGTTTTGGCAGGGCAACCTACGAGCAGTACTTC,CASSFGRATYEQYF
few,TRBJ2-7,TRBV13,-,TGTGCCAGCAGCTCCCTAGATGAAGGGGCCCTTGCCGAGCAGTACTTC,CASSSLDEGALAEQYF
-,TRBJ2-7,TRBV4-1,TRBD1,TGCGTCAGCAGCCGAGGACAGGCGTACGAGCAGTACTTC,CVSSRGQAYEQYF
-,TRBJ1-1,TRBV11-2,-,TGTGCCAGCAGCCCACCCTTGGACGGGGGGCTGGAAATGAACACTGAAGCTTTCTTT,CASSPPLDGGLEMNTEAFF
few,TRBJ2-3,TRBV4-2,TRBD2,TGTGCCAGCGGACCGACTAGCGGGAGGTTCACAGATACGCAGTATTTT,CASGPTSGRFTDTQYF
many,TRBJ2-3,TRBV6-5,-,TGTGCCAGCAGTTACTCGACGCTTCAGGGGGATACGCAGTATTTT,CASSYSTLQGDTQYF
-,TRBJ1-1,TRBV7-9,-,TGTGCCAGCGGGGGTTTGGGTGAAGCTTTCTTT,CASGGLGEAFF
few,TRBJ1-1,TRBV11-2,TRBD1,TGTGCCAGCAGCTTTCAGGGGGACACTGAAGCTTTCTTT,CASSFQGDTEAFF
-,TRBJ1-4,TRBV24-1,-,TGTGCCCCGCAGGAGGGGCCTAATGAAAAACTGTTTTTT,CAPQEGPNEKLFF
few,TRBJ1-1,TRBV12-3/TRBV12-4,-,TGTGCCAGCAGTTTCGCACAGTTGAACACTGAAGCTTTCTTT,CASSFAQLNTEAFF
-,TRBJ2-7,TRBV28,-,TGTGCCAGCAGTTTATTGAACGGGAAAGACGAGCAGTACTTC,CASSLLNGKDEQYF
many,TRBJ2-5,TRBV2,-,TGTGCCAGCAGAACGGACACGAACCAAGAGACCCAGTACTTC,CASRTDTNQETQYF
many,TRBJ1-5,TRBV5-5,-,TGTGCCAGCAGTTTGAGGGGCAGGGAAGGGGATCAGCCCCAGCATTTT,CASSLRGREGDQPQHF
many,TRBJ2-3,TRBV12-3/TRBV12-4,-,TGTGCCAGCAGTTTAGTCGTGGTCGGGTACACTCCCACAGATACGCAGTATTTT,CASSLVVVGYTPTDTQYF
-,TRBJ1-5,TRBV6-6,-,TGTGCCAGCAGCTCCGGGACAACCACCCCGCCCCAGCATTTT,CASSSGTTTPPQHF
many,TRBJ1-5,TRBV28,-,TGTGCCAGCAGACTCACCCGACCCAATCAGCCCCAGCATTTT,CASRLTRPNQPQHF
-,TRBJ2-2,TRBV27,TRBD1,TGTGCCAGCACGGGACAGGGGGCCGGGGAGCTGTTTTTT,CASTGQGAGELFF
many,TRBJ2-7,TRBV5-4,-,TGTGCCAGCAGCAGATCAGATCCCCCCTACGAGCAGTACTTC,CASSRSDPPYEQYF
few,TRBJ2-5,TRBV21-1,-,TGTGCCAGCAGCAACTTTGCTCCGGGACAGATTAAGAGTACCCAGTACTTC,CASSNFAPGQIKSTQYF
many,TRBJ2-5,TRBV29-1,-,TGCAGCGTCACACCGGGCCTCAAACCAGAGACCCAGTACTTC,CSVTPGLKPETQYF
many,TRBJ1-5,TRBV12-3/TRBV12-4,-,TGTGCCAGCAAAGGTGAAGGCAATCAGCCCCAGCATTTT,CASKGEGNQPQHF
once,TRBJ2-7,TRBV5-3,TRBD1,TGTGCCAGCAGCTCGGGACAGGGGGCCGCCTACGAGCAGTACTTC,CASSSGQGAAYEQYF
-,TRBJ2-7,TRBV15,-,TGTGCCGCCAGCAAGATACGGGACACCATGTACGAGCAGTACTTC,CAASKIRDTMYEQYF
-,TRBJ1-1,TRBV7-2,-,TGTGCCAGCAGCTTAGAATCCGGGATGAACACTGAAGCTTTCTTT,CASSLESGMNTEAFF
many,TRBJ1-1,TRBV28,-,TGTGCCAGCAGTTACCGAGGACAGTACACTGAAGCTTTCTTT,CASSYRGQYTEAFF
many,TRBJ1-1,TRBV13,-,TGTGCCAGCAGCTTAGCCCTCGGACGGCCTGAAGCTTTCTTT,CASSLALGRPEAFF
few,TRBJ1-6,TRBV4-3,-,TGCGCCAGCAGCCAAGATTTCTCTTTCAGGCTCCTCCACTTT,CASSQDFSFRLLHF
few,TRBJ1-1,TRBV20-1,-,TGCAGTGCTAGAGAAGGAGGCACTGAAGCTTTCTTT,CSAREGGTEAFF
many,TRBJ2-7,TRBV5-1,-,TGCGCCAGCAGCGGTGTCCCGGTAGATCGGCTCGGCGGCGAGCAGTACTTC,CASSGVPVDRLGGEQYF
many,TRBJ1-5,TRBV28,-,TGTGCCAGCAGTGCTCGAGTAGGGTTCCAGCCCCAGCATTTT,CASSARVGFQPQHF
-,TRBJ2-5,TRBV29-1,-,TGCAGCGTTGTGGGGCTGGGGGAGACCCAGTACTTC,CSVVGLGETQYF
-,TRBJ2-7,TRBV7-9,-,TGTGCCAGCAGCTTAGGGGGCAGGAGCGGTTACGAGCAGTACTTC,CASSLGGRSGYEQYF
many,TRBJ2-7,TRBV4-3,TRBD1,TGCGCCAGCAGCCAAGGGACAGGGGGCGACGAGCAGTACTTC,CASSQGTGGDEQYF
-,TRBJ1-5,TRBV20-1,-,TGCAGTGCTAGGGGGGAGACGGAAAATAGCAATCAGCCCCAGCATTTT,CSARGETENSNQPQHF
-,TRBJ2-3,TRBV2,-,TGTGCCAGCAGCGGGGCAGAGAGGGGCACAGAGACGCAGTATTTT,CASSGAERGTETQYF
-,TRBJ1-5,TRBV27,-,TGTGCCAGCAGGGGGCAGGGATTTCAGCCCCAGCATTTT,CASRGQGFQPQHF
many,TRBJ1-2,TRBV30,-,TGTGCCTGGACGGTTGGCTACTATGGCTACACCTTC,CAWTVGYYGYTF
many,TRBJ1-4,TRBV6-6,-,TGTGCCAGCAGTTACGCCAGTCGGGTGTTTTTT,CASSYASRVFF
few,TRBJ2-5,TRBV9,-,TGTGCCAGCAGCGTAGTGAAAAGGGGAGAGACCCAGTACTTC,CASSVVKRGETQYF
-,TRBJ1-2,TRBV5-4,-,TGTGCCAGCAGCTTTGAGGGGGGGCATGGCTACACCTTC,CASSFEGGHGYTF
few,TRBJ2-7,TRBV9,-,TGTGCCACCTCGAGGGAGTTCAGTAGCTCCTACGAGCAGTACTTC,CATSREFSSSYEQYF
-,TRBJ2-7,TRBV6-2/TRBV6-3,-,TGTGCCAGCAGTTACCCCACGGGACCCAACTTGGAGCAGTACTTC,CASSYPTGPNLEQYF
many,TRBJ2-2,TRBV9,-,TGTGCCAGCAGCGCCTACGGGACCACGAACACCGGGGAGCTGTTTTTT,CASSAYGTTNTGELFF
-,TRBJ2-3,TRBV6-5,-,TGTGCCAGCCCCTGTTTGGAGGAGGAAGGTACGCAGTATTTT,CASPCLEEEGTQYF
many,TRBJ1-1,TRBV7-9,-,TGTGCCAGCGGGCCACTACCGGGCGACGGCGCCGAGGAAGCTTTCTTT,CASGPLPGDGAEEAFF
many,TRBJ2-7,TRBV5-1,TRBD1,TGCGCCAGCAGTAAGGGGGCGGAGAACGAGCAGTACTTC,CASSKGAENEQYF
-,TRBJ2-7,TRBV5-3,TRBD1,TGTGCCAGCAGCTTGATGGACAGGGGGTTCGCCGAGCAGTACTTC,CASSLMDRGFAEQYF
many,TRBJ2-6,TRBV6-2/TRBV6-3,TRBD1,TGTGCCAGCAGTTATGATCCGAGACAGGGGGCTTCTGGGGCCAACGTCCTGACTTTC,CASSYDPRQGASGANVLTF
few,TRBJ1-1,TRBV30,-,TGTGCCTGGAGTTTCATGCCGAGCACTGAAGCTTTCTTT,CAWSFMPSTEAFF
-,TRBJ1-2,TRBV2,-,TGTGGCTTTGAGCACACTAACTATGGCTACATCTTC,CGFEHTNYGYIF
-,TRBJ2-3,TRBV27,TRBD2,TGTGCCAGCAGTTTATCTGCTAGCGGGAGCGGAGGGTCGTGGGATACGCAGTATTTT,CASSLSASGSGGSWDTQYF
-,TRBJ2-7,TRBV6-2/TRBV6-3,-,TGTGCCAGCAGTTTCGCGACAACCACCTCCTACGAGCAGTACTTC,CASSFATTTSYEQYF
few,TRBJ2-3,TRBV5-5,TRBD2,TGTGCCAGCAGCTTGAAAGGCGGGAGATACTCTAGCACAGATACGCAGTATTTT,CASSLKGGRYSSTDTQYF
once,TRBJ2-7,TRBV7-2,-,TGTGCCAGCAGCTTCGACACCGGGACAAGGAGCTACGAGCAGTACTTC,CASSFDTGTRSYEQYF
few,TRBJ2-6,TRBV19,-,TGTGCCAGTAGTAAGCGAATCCCAAAACCCTCTGGGGCCAACGTCCTGACTTTC,CASSKRIPKPSGANVLTF
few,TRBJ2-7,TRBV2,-,TGTGCCAGCAGTGAAGACGAGAGGGGACAAACCTACGAGCAGTACTTC,CASSEDERGQTYEQYF
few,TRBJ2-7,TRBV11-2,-,TGTGCCAGCAGCTGGGCGCCAGACAGCTACGAGCAGTACTTC,CASSWAPDSYEQYF
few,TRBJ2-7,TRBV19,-,TGTGCCAGTTCACCGGGACCCAAGTACGAGCAGTACTTC,CASSPGPKYEQYF